This T cell receptor beta chain was obtained from a study of T cells in Graves' hyperthyroidism and ophthalmopathy. The CDR3 regions of TCR beta were amplified from RNA transcripts. The TCR CDR3 was amplified in a first-round RT-PCR using the HTBI primer set. TCRdb used MiXCR to reprocess the multiplex PCR reads, holding one entry per CDR3 protein. The table records 650,000 to 700,000 distinct CDR3 sequences, approximately 15% of them present only once. The length of the CDR3 is 16 residues. The junction had 7 bases not matched to a gene; V was cut back by 1 base and J by 6 bases. Germline CDR1 reads MDHEN; CDR2 reads SYDVKM. Notes on the study in general: In simple terms, a model built on 13 V-J features told ophthalmopathy apart from stable hyperthyroidism.

This clonotype was found many times. The antigen is undetermined. A lack of ophthalmopathy progression within 18 months defined stable Graves' hyperthyroidism. Hyperthyroidism in the patients, aged 18 to 65, was newly diagnosed and under 2 months in duration. Reasons for excluding patients were uncontrolled infection, other autoimmune disease, pregnancy or lactation. The sample consisted of blood. This TCR was sampled from a man in his fifties with Graves' hyperthyroidism. The V call is TRBV28, the J call TRBJ2-1; 9 bases match TRBD1. CDR3 DNA: TGTGCCAGCAGTTTATCGCTTGGGACAGGGAGCAATGAGCAGTTCTTC. This gives the protein CASSLSLGTGSNEQFF. Based on the CDR3 plus reference TRBV28 and TRBJ2-1, the full variable domain is DVKVTQSSRYLVKRTGEKVFLECVQDMDHENMFWYRQDPGLGLRLIYFSYDVKMKEKGDIPEGYSVSREKKERFSLILESASTNQTSMYLCASSLSLGTGSNEQFFGPGTRLTVL.